Listed below are T cell receptor beta chains from one sample, sequenced in a study of Graves' ophthalmopathy and Graves' hyperthyroidism. TCRdb re-derived calls from the multiplex PCR reads in MiXCR, one entry per CDR3 protein. This table has 150,000 to 200,000 distinct CDR3 sequences, over 35% appearing once. Material: peripheral blood. All receptors come from a woman aged 40 to 49 with Graves' ophthalmopathy. The CDR3 runs from the conserved cysteine through the conserved F or W. Each record gives: clone size, J gene, D gene, V gene, CDR3 DNA, CDR3 protein. The D gene is left open where the match is weak. Clone size, where shown, is once, few, many, or a class for clones that have expanded.

many | TRBJ1-6 | NA | TRBV9 | TGTGCCAGCAGCCTAGGATTACCCACAGACCCTCGTTCACCCCTCCACTTT | CASSLGLPTDPRSPLHF
NA | TRBJ2-5 | TRBD2 | TRBV7-8 | TGTGCCAGCAGCAATCAGCGGGGTCAAGAGACCCAGTACTTC | CASSNQRGQETQYF
NA | TRBJ2-5 | TRBD1 | TRBV28 | TGTGCCAGCAGTGATTCCGGGACAGGAAAAGAGACCCAGTACTTC | CASSDSGTGKETQYF
once | TRBJ1-6 | TRBD1 | TRBV12-5 | TGTGCTAGTGGTTTGGATGGACAGGGATGGAATTCACCCCTCCACTTT | CASGLDGQGWNSPLHF
once | TRBJ1-5 | NA | TRBV20-1 | TGCAGTGCTAGTGTGGGGGCTCCCAATCAGCCCCAGCATTTT | CSASVGAPNQPQHF
many | TRBJ1-5 | NA | TRBV5-6 | TGTGCCAGCAGCCTAAGTACCGACAAAATAAATCAGCCCCAGCATTTT | CASSLSTDKINQPQHF
many | TRBJ2-5 | NA | TRBV29-1 | TGCAGCGTTTCGAGGGAGACCCAGTACTTC | CSVSRETQYF
NA | TRBJ2-7 | NA | TRBV12-3/TRBV12-4 | TGTGCCAGCAGTTTACAAAACTCCGACGAGCAGTACTTC | CASSLQNSDEQYF
many | TRBJ2-7 | NA | TRBV28 | TGTGCCAGCAGGCGGGACAGCTCCTACGAGCAGTACTTC | CASRRDSSYEQYF
many | TRBJ2-7 | TRBD1 | TRBV30 | TGTGCCTGGAGGGGGACAGGGAGCTACGAGCAGTACTTC | CAWRGTGSYEQYF
NA | TRBJ1-2 | NA | TRBV6-2/TRBV6-3 | TGTGCCAGCAGACTTTTACCCTATGGCTACACCTTC | CASRLLPYGYTF
many | TRBJ2-7 | TRBD1 | TRBV6-2/TRBV6-3 | TGTGCCAACAGATCAGGACAGGGGGACGAGCAGTACTTC | CANRSGQGDEQYF
few | TRBJ1-1 | NA | TRBV12-3/TRBV12-4 | TGTGCCAGCAGTTTATCTTTTCGGATACTGAACACTGAAGCTTTCTTT | CASSLSFRILNTEAFF
NA | TRBJ1-5 | NA | TRBV29-1 | TGCAGCGTTGTTTTGGGGCCAGTGAGCGATCAGCCCCAGCATTTT | CSVVLGPVSDQPQHF
NA | TRBJ1-5 | NA | TRBV10-3 | TGTGCCATCAGTGAGAGGTCGGGCAGTCAGCCCCAGCATTTT | CAISERSGSQPQHF
many | TRBJ1-5 | NA | TRBV7-2 | TGTGCCAGCAGCTTAGGGCATATTAGCAATCAGCCCCAGCATTTT | CASSLGHISNQPQHF
NA | TRBJ2-7 | NA | TRBV7-2 | TGTGCCAGCAGCTTACCAGGCGACTACGAGCAGTACTTC | CASSLPGDYEQYF
many | TRBJ2-4 | TRBD1 | TRBV6-2/TRBV6-3 | TGTGCCAGCAGAATTACCGGGACAGGAAAAAACATTCAGTACTTC | CASRITGTGKNIQYF
few | TRBJ2-7 | NA | TRBV12-3/TRBV12-4 | TGTGCCAGCAGTTTAAGCCCCTACGAGCAGTACTTC | CASSLSPYEQYF
NA | TRBJ2-7 | NA | TRBV28 | TGTGCCAGCAGTTTTCCAAGTCCCACCTACGAGCAGTACTTC | CASSFPSPTYEQYF
few | TRBJ1-6 | NA | TRBV28 | TGTGCCAGCAGTTTCGGGATCCTCGACCATAATTCACCCCTCCACTTT | CASSFGILDHNSPLHF
many | TRBJ2-2 | NA | TRBV28 | TGTGCCAGCAGTTTATGGAGCCTTAACACCGGGGAGCTGTTTTTT | CASSLWSLNTGELFF
many | TRBJ1-2 | NA | TRBV20-1 | TGCAGTGTTCCCACCCAGGTTGGTGGCTACACCTTC | CSVPTQVGGYTF
NA | TRBJ1-2 | NA | TRBV12-3/TRBV12-4 | TGTGCCAGCAGTTTAGAGATCCAGTATTCTGGCTACACCTTC | CASSLEIQYSGYTF
many | TRBJ1-1 | NA | TRBV12-3/TRBV12-4 | TGTGCCAGCTGCCTTCGGGGAGGCACTGAAGCTTTCTTT | CASCLRGGTEAFF
NA | TRBJ1-1 | NA | TRBV27 | TGTGCCAGCATGGGGGTTGTGTGGACTGAAGCTTTCTTT | CASMGVVWTEAFF
many | TRBJ2-5 | TRBD2 | TRBV6-5 | TGTGCCAGCAGGCGGACTAGCGGGGAAGTGGAAGAGACCCAGTACTTC | CASRRTSGEVEETQYF
many | TRBJ1-3 | NA | TRBV6-5 | TGTGCCAGCAGTTATCAGGGACTGGGAAACACCATATATTTT | CASSYQGLGNTIYF
many | TRBJ2-3 | NA | TRBV28 | TGTGCCAGCAGTTTGATACAGCTGGATACGCAGTATTTT | CASSLIQLDTQYF
many | TRBJ1-5 | NA | TRBV6-5 | TGTGCCAGCAGTTACTCCTCGGTTTATCAGCCCCAGCATTTT | CASSYSSVYQPQHF
NA | TRBJ1-5 | TRBD1 | TRBV6-1 | TGTGCCACCGCAGTAGGGACAGGGTTCAATCAGCCCCAGCATTTT | CATAVGTGFNQPQHF
many | TRBJ2-4 | NA | TRBV30 | TGTGCCTGGGGGACATATCCCATTCAGTACTTC | CAWGTYPIQYF
NA | TRBJ1-1 | NA | TRBV7-8 | TGTGCCAGCAGTTCGGGGGAAGGGGGGTGGAACACTGAAGCTTTCTTT | CASSSGEGGWNTEAFF
many | TRBJ2-7 | TRBD2 | TRBV7-2 | TGTGCCAGCAGCCAAACTAGCGGCCAGGGAAACGAGCAGTACTTC | CASSQTSGQGNEQYF
many | TRBJ1-5 | NA | TRBV2 | TGTGCCAGCAGTGCCGACAGTAGCAATCAGCCCCAGCATTTT | CASSADSSNQPQHF
NA | TRBJ1-5 | NA | TRBV28 | TGTGCCAGCACCCCCGGGACTTATCAGCCCCAGCATTTT | CASTPGTYQPQHF
few | TRBJ2-5 | NA | TRBV11-3 | TGTGCCAGCAGCTCAGATGGCGCAAGTGGGACCCAGTACTTC | CASSSDGASGTQYF
many | TRBJ2-5 | NA | TRBV18 | TGTGCCAGCTCACCAGTGGTTGAGACCCAGTACTTC | CASSPVVETQYF
many | TRBJ1-2 | NA | TRBV25-1 | TGTGCCAGCGGCTACGGGGGGAACTATGGCTACACCTTC | CASGYGGNYGYTF
NA | TRBJ2-7 | TRBD2 | TRBV15 | TGTGCCACCAGCACAACCTCGGGACTAGCGGGATCAAGGCAGTACTTC | CATSTTSGLAGSRQYF
NA | TRBJ1-1 | NA | TRBV30 | TGTGCCTGGAGCCCACAGGGCAGGGAAGGTGAGGCTTTCTTT | CAWSPQGREGEAFF
NA | TRBJ1-1 | NA | TRBV6-2/TRBV6-3 | TGTGCCAGCAGTTACTCGTTCGACGGGTTCCGAAAGACTGAAGCTTTCTTT | CASSYSFDGFRKTEAFF